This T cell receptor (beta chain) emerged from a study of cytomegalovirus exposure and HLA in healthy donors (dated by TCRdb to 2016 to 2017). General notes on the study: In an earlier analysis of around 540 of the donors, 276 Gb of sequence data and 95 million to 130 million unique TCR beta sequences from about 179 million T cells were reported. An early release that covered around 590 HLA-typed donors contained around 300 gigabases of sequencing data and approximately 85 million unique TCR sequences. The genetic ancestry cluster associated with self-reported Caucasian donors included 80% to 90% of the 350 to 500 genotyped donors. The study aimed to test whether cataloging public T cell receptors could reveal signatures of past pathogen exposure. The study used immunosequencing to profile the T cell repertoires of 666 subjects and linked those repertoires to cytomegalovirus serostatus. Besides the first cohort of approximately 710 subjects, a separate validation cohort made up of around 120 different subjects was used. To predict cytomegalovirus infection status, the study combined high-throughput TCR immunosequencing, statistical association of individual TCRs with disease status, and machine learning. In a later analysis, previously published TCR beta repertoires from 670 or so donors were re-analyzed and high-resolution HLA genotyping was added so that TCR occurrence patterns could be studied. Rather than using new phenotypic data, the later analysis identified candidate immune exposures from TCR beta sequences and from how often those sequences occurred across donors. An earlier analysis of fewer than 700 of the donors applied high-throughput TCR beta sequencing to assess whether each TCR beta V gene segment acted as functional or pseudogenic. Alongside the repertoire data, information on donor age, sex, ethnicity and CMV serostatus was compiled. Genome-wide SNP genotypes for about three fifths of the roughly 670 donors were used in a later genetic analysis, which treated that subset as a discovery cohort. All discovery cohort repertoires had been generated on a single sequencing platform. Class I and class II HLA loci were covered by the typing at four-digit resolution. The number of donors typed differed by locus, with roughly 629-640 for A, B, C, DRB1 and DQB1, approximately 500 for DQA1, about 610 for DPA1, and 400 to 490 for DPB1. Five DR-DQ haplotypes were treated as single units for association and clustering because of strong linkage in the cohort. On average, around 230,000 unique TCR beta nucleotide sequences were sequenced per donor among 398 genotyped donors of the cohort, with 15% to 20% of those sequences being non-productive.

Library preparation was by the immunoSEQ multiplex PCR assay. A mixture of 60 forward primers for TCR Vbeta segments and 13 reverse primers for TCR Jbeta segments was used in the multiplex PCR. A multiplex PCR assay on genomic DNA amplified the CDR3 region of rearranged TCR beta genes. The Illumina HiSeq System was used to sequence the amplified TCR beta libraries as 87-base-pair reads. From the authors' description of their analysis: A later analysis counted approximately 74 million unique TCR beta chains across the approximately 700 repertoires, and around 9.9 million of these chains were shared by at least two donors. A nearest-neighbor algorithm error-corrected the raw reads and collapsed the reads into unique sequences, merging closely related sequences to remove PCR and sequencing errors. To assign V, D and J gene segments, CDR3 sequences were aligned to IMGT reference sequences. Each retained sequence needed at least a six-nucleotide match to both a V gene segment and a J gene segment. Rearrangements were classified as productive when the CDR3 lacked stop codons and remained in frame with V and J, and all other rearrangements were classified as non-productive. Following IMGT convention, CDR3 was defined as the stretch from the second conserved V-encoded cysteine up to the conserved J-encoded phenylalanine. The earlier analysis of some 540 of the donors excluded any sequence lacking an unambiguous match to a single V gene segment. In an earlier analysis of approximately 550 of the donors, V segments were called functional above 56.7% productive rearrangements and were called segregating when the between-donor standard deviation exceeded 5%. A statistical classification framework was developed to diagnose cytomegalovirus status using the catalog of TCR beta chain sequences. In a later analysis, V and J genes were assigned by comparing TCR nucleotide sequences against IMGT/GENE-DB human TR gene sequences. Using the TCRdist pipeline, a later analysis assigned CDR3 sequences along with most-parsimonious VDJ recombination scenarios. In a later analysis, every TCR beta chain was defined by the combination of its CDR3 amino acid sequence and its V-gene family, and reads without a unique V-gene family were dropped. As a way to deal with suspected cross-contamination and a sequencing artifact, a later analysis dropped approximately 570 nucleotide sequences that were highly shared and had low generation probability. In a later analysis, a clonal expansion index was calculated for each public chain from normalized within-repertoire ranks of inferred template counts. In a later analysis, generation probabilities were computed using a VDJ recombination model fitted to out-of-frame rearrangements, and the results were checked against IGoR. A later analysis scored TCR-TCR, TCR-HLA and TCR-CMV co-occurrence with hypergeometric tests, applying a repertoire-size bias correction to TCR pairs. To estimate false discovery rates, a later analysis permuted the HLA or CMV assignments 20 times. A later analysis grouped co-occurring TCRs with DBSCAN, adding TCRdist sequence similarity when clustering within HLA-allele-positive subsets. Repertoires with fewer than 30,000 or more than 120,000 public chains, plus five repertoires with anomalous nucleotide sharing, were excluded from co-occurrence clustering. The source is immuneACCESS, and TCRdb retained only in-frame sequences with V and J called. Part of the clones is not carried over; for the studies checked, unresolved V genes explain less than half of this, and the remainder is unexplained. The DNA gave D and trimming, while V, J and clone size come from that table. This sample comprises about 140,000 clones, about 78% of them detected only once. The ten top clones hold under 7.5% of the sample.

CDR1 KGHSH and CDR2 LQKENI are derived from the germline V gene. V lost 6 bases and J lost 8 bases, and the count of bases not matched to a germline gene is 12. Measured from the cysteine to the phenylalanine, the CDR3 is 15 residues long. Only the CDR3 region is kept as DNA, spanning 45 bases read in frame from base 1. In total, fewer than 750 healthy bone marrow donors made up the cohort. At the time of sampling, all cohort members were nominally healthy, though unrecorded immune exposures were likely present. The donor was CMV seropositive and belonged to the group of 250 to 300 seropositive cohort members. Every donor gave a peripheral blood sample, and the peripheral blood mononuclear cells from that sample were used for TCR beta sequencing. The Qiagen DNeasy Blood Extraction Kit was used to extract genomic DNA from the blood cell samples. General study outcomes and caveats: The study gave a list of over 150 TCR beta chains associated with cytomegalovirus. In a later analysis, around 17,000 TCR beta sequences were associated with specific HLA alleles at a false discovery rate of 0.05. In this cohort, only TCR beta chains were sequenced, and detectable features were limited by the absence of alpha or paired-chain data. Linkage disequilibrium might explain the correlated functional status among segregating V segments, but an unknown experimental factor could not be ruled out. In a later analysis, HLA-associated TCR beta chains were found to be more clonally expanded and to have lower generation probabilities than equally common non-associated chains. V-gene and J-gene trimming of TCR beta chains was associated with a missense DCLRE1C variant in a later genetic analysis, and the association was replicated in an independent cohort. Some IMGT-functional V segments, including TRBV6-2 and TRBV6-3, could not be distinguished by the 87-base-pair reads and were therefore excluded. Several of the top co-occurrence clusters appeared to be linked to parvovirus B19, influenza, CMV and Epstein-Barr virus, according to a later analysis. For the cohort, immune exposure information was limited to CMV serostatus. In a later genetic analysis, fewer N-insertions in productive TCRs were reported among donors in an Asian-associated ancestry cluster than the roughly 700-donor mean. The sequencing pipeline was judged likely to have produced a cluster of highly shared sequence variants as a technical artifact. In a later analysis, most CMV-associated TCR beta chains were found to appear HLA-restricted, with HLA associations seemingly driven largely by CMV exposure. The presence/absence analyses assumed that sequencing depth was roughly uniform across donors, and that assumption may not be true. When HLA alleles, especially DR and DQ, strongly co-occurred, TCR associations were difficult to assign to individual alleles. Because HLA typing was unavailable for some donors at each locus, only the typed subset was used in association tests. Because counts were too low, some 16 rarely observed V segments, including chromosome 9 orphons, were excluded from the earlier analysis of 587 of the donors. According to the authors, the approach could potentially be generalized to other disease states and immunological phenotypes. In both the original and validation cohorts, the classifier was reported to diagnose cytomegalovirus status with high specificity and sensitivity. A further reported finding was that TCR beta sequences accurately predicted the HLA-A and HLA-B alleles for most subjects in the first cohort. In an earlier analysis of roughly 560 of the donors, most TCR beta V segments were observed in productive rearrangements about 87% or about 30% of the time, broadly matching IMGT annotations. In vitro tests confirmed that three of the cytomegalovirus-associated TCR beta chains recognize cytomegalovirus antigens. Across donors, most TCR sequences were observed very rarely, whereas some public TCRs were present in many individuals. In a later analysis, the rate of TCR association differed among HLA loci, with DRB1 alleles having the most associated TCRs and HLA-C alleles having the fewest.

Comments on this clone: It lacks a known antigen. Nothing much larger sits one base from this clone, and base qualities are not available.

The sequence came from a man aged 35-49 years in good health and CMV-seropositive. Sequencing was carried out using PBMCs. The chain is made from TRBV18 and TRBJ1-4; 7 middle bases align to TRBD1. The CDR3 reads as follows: CASSRGRTGTEKLFF. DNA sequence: TGTGCCAGCTCCAGGGGTCGGACAGGAACCGAAAAACTGTTTTTT.